This TCR beta chain was recovered during a study of blood T cell repertoires in COVID-19. Looking at the study overall: Acute and convalescent COVID-19 specimens originated in the United States, Italy and Spain.

This CDR3 spans 15 amino acids. Germline V lookup: CDR1 SGHAT, CDR2 FQNNGV. Trimming took 7 bases from V and 1 from J, leaving 15 bases between them. Produced via immunoSEQ multiplex PCR; TCRdb's table is partial and in-frame only. Altogether 87,000 or so clones are present, 85% to 90% being singletons, with the ten largest covering less than 6.5%. The TCR sequence derives from a man aged 35-49 years with acute or convalescent COVID-19. The sample consisted of peripheral blood. The chain couples TRBV11-2 to TRBJ2-3, with D possibly TRBD2 on 5 matching bases. CDR3: CASNRVRARTDTQYF. The CDR3, as DNA: TGTGCCAGCAACCGAGTGAGGGCCCGCACAGATACGCAGTATTTT.